This TCR beta chain was recorded in a study of CD8 T cells in ankylosing spondylitis. This clonotype has a handful of counts. TCRdb reprocessed the 5' RACE reads via MiXCR and lists one record per CDR3 protein. This sample has approximately 290,000 distinct CDR3 sequences, with less than 25% found just once. Germline CDR1 is DFQATT and CDR2 is SNEGSKA (reference sequence). Trimming removed 5 bases from V and 0 bases from J; junction bases left unmatched: 7. The CDR3 length is 15 residues. The chain uses TRBV20-1 and TRBJ2-1; TRBD2 agrees at 7 bases. Input material: blood, either unsorted or a sorted T cell fraction (not recorded which). The clonotype comes from a female donor with ankylosing spondylitis or in good health (not recorded which). CDR3 DNA: TGCAGTGCTTGGACTAGTCCCAGCTCCTACAATGAGCAGTTCTTC. Translated: CSAWTSPSSYNEQFF.